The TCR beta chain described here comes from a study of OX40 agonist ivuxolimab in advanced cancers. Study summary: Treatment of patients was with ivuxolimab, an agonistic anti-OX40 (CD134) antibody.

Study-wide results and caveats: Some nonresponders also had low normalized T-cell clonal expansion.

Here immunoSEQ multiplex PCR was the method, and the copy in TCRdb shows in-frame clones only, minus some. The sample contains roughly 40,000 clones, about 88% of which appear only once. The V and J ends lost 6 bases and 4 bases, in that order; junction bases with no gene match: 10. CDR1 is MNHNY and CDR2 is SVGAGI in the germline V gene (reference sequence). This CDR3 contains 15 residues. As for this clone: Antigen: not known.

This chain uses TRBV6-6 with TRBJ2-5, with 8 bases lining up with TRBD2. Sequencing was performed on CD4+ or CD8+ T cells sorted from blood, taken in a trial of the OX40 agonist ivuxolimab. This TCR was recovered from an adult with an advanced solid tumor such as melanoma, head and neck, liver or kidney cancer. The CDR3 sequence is CASSRLAGGGETQYF. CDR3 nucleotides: TGTGCCAGCAGCCGCCTCGCGGGGGGAGGAGAGACCCAGTACTTC.